This T cell receptor (beta chain) was found in a study of blood T cell repertoires in COVID-19. Looking at the study overall: Some COVID-19 samples were acute and others convalescent; all came from the United States, Italy and Spain. Sources were T cells, B-cell-depleted T cells, or PBMCs; the material itself was cDNA or gDNA.

Per the authors' pipeline: Estimation of nucleated cell counts relied on the amplification of reference gene primers. The method was immunoSEQ multiplex PCR; TCRdb's version includes in-frame clones alone and lacks a portion of them. V and J calls and clone size are given by that table; D and trimming were obtained from the DNA. This table has 95,000 to 100,000 clones, 85% appearing once. Germline loops: CDR1 MDHEN, CDR2 SYDVKM. Trimming removed 8 bases at V and 4 bases at J, with 20 bases between. The CDR3 extends over 15 amino acids. The sequenced sample was peripheral blood. This rearrangement joins TRBV28 to TRBJ2-5, with D maybe TRBD2 (5 bases). The receptor comes from a woman aged 70-85 years with active or convalescent COVID-19. CDR3 residues: CASSGKLNVRETQYF. The DNA for the CDR3 is TGTGCCAGCTCCGGGAAGCTAAACGTGCGAGAGACCCAGTACTTC.